This TCR beta chain was identified during a study of OX40 agonist ivuxolimab in advanced cancers. For the study at large: Patients achieving partial responses numbered three: one hepatocellular carcinoma case and two cutaneous melanoma cases.

Repertoires were generated with immunoSEQ multiplex PCR, while TCRdb's copy carries only in-frame clones and drops some. The sample shows about 78,000 clones, around 87% of them seen only once. This CDR3 has 14 residues. Germline-derived CDR1 and CDR2 are MGHDK and SYGVNS. V shed 6 bases and J shed 9 bases, with 21 bases lying between them. The chain recombines TRBV25-1 with TRBJ2-7, with D unresolved. This receptor was taken from an adult with an advanced solid tumor such as melanoma, head and neck, liver or kidney cancer. The sample in question was CD4+ or CD8+ T cells sorted from blood, obtained in a trial of the OX40 agonist ivuxolimab. CDR3 sequence reads: CASSPPSSNDVQYF. The CDR3 DNA sequence: TGTGCCAGCAGCCCACCTAGTTCGAACGATGTGCAGTACTTC.